This is a list of T cell receptor beta chains from one sample in a study of shared clonotypes between healthy human individuals. Repertoires were generated with immunoSEQ multiplex PCR, while TCRdb's copy carries only in-frame clones and drops some. The table records a few million clones, roughly 90% of them present only once. Sequencing input: naive CD4+ T cells from PBMCs. The receptor set was obtained from a man between 18 and 29 years old in good health. Some clones in this sample may be carry-over from other donors' samples. Both conserved end residues are part of each CDR3. The order of the fields is CDR3 DNA, CDR3 protein, D gene, J gene, clone size, V gene. A D gene is named only where the DNA matches it firmly. The size entry is marked missing in some rows and otherwise reads once, few, many or a size class.

CDR3 DNA: TGTGCCACCCAACCCAGGACTAGCGGGGCCCCCGGGGAGCTGTTTTTT
CDR3 protein: CATQPRTSGAPGELFF
D gene: TRBD2
J gene: TRBJ2-2
clone size: -
V gene: TRBV27

CDR3 DNA: TGTGCCAGTAGTATAGTAGCTAGCGGAACCTACGAGCAGTACTTC
CDR3 protein: CASSIVASGTYEQYF
D gene: TRBD2
J gene: TRBJ2-7
clone size: -
V gene: TRBV19

CDR3 DNA: TGTGCCAGCAGTCCACAAAGGGCCTTCTACTACAATGAGCAGTTCTTC
CDR3 protein: CASSPQRAFYYNEQFF
D gene: -
J gene: TRBJ2-1
clone size: -
V gene: TRBV28

CDR3 DNA: TGTGCCAGCAGTGAAGCCGGGCCCTACGAGCAGTACTTC
CDR3 protein: CASSEAGPYEQYF
D gene: -
J gene: TRBJ2-7
clone size: -
V gene: TRBV6-1

CDR3 DNA: TGTGCCAGCAGCTTACTACAGGGCTACGAGCAGTACTTC
CDR3 protein: CASSLLQGYEQYF
D gene: -
J gene: TRBJ2-7
clone size: -
V gene: TRBV7-3

CDR3 DNA: TGTGCCAGCAGTGAATCCGGGACTCAAAGGTTTGGGCAGTTCTTC
CDR3 protein: CASSESGTQRFGQFF
D gene: -
J gene: TRBJ2-1
clone size: -
V gene: TRBV6-1

CDR3 DNA: TGTGCTAGTGGTTTCGGTGGGGCGCGGACCGGGGAGCTGTTTTTT
CDR3 protein: CASGFGGARTGELFF
D gene: -
J gene: TRBJ2-2
clone size: -
V gene: TRBV12-5

CDR3 DNA: TGTGCCAGCAGCTTAATTCCCAGGATGCACTATGGCTACACCTTC
CDR3 protein: CASSLIPRMHYGYTF
D gene: -
J gene: TRBJ1-2
clone size: -
V gene: TRBV7-8

CDR3 DNA: TGTGCCAGCAGCCAGACAGGGGGCGGCACTGAAGCTTTCTTT
CDR3 protein: CASSQTGGGTEAFF
D gene: TRBD1
J gene: TRBJ1-1
clone size: -
V gene: TRBV7-9

CDR3 DNA: TGTGCCACCAGCAGAGTTGCAGCTCCAACTAATGAAAAACTGTTTTTT
CDR3 protein: CATSRVAAPTNEKLFF
D gene: -
J gene: TRBJ1-4
clone size: -
V gene: TRBV15

CDR3 DNA: TGTGCCAGCAGGGCGGATTGGGGGTCCGAGCAGTACTTC
CDR3 protein: CASRADWGSEQYF
D gene: -
J gene: TRBJ2-7
clone size: -
V gene: TRBV7-8

CDR3 DNA: TGTGCCAGCAACACTTGGGGGGCGGCGTCCTACGAGCAGTACTTC
CDR3 protein: CASNTWGAASYEQYF
D gene: -
J gene: TRBJ2-7
clone size: -
V gene: TRBV28

CDR3 DNA: TGTGCCAGCAGCTTACGGGGGCGCGATGAAAAACTGTTTTTT
CDR3 protein: CASSLRGRDEKLFF
D gene: -
J gene: TRBJ1-4
clone size: -
V gene: TRBV7-2

CDR3 DNA: TGCGCCAGCAGCCAAGTCTTGGCGAACAATGAGCAGTTCTTC
CDR3 protein: CASSQVLANNEQFF
D gene: -
J gene: TRBJ2-1
clone size: -
V gene: TRBV4-1

CDR3 DNA: TGTGCCAGCAGTTGGGGAGGAGACACAGATACGCAGTATTTT
CDR3 protein: CASSWGGDTDTQYF
D gene: -
J gene: TRBJ2-3
clone size: -
V gene: TRBV9

CDR3 DNA: TGTGCCAGCGGGAGGGGTTTAAACTCTGGCTACACCTTC
CDR3 protein: CASGRGLNSGYTF
D gene: -
J gene: TRBJ1-2
clone size: -
V gene: TRBV28

CDR3 DNA: TGCGCCAGCAGCTTGGTACCTAGCGGGGGTGGGTCCACAGATACGCAGTATTTT
CDR3 protein: CASSLVPSGGGSTDTQYF
D gene: TRBD2
J gene: TRBJ2-3
clone size: -
V gene: TRBV5-1

CDR3 DNA: TGTGCCAGCAGAAGCCAGGGGCGGGGGGTAAATGAGCAGTTCTTC
CDR3 protein: CASRSQGRGVNEQFF
D gene: TRBD2
J gene: TRBJ2-1
clone size: -
V gene: TRBV28

CDR3 DNA: TGTGCCAGCAGTCGCGCCGGGACACCCGCCGGGGAGCTGTTTTTT
CDR3 protein: CASSRAGTPAGELFF
D gene: -
J gene: TRBJ2-2
clone size: -
V gene: TRBV6-5

CDR3 DNA: TGTGCCAGCAGTGCGAGGGGGGACAGGCGATTCAATGAGCAGTTCTTC
CDR3 protein: CASSARGDRRFNEQFF
D gene: TRBD1
J gene: TRBJ2-1
clone size: -
V gene: TRBV2

CDR3 DNA: TGTGCCAGCAGCTCCTCAGCGGGAGGGTCCTACGAGCAGTACTTC
CDR3 protein: CASSSSAGGSYEQYF
D gene: TRBD2
J gene: TRBJ2-7
clone size: once
V gene: TRBV7-3

CDR3 DNA: TGTGCCAGCAGCCCTCGACAGAGCAATCAGCCCCAGCATTTT
CDR3 protein: CASSPRQSNQPQHF
D gene: -
J gene: TRBJ1-5
clone size: -
V gene: TRBV7-9

CDR3 DNA: TGTGCCAGCAGCGTAGTAGGAACTGGGGCCAACGTCCTGACTTTC
CDR3 protein: CASSVVGTGANVLTF
D gene: -
J gene: TRBJ2-6
clone size: -
V gene: TRBV9

CDR3 DNA: TGCGCCAGCAGACAGGGGGCAGGGACTGAAGCTTTCTTT
CDR3 protein: CASRQGAGTEAFF
D gene: TRBD1
J gene: TRBJ1-1
clone size: once
V gene: TRBV5-1

CDR3 DNA: TGCGCCAGCAGCTCGACGGGACAGGACTATGGCTACACCTTC
CDR3 protein: CASSSTGQDYGYTF
D gene: TRBD1
J gene: TRBJ1-2
clone size: -
V gene: TRBV5-1

CDR3 DNA: TGTGCCTCTCCATTGACTAGGAACACCGGGGAGCTGTTTTTT
CDR3 protein: CASPLTRNTGELFF
D gene: -
J gene: TRBJ2-2
clone size: -
V gene: TRBV30

CDR3 DNA: TGTGCCAGCAGCTTGGCCGTCGGATCATCCGTCGGAGCTTTCTTT
CDR3 protein: CASSLAVGSSVGAFF
D gene: -
J gene: TRBJ1-1
clone size: few
V gene: TRBV5-4

CDR3 DNA: TGTGCCAGCAGCGGCAGACTAGCGCCTTCGACAGATACGCAGTATTTT
CDR3 protein: CASSGRLAPSTDTQYF
D gene: TRBD2
J gene: TRBJ2-3
clone size: once
V gene: TRBV9

CDR3 DNA: TGTGCCAGCAGACGTGGCGGGTACCAAGAGACCCAGTACTTC
CDR3 protein: CASRRGGYQETQYF
D gene: -
J gene: TRBJ2-5
clone size: -
V gene: TRBV7-9

CDR3 DNA: TGTGCCAGCAGCTTAGGATTAGGGAGGGTGACTGAAGCTTTCTTT
CDR3 protein: CASSLGLGRVTEAFF
D gene: -
J gene: TRBJ1-1
clone size: once
V gene: TRBV11-1

CDR3 DNA: TGTGCCAGCAGCCCAGCCGGGACAGGCCCGTTATTAACTGAAGCTTTCTTT
CDR3 protein: CASSPAGTGPLLTEAFF
D gene: TRBD1
J gene: TRBJ1-1
clone size: -
V gene: TRBV5-4

CDR3 DNA: TGCAGCGTTGATAACCGGACAGATAAAGCTTTCTTT
CDR3 protein: CSVDNRTDKAFF
D gene: -
J gene: TRBJ1-1
clone size: -
V gene: TRBV29-1

CDR3 DNA: TGTGCCAGCAGCCCCCTGGGAGCGGGAGTGGTAGAGACCCAGTACTTC
CDR3 protein: CASSPLGAGVVETQYF
D gene: TRBD2
J gene: TRBJ2-5
clone size: -
V gene: TRBV11-2

CDR3 DNA: TGTGCCACTAGCCCTAGGGTCGGTGGGAGCAATCAGCCCCAGCATTTT
CDR3 protein: CATSPRVGGSNQPQHF
D gene: -
J gene: TRBJ1-5
clone size: -
V gene: TRBV27

CDR3 DNA: TGTGCCAGCAGCTTCTCTTACAATGAGCAGTTCTTC
CDR3 protein: CASSFSYNEQFF
D gene: -
J gene: TRBJ2-1
clone size: -
V gene: TRBV7-2

CDR3 DNA: TGTGCCAGCAGTGGGACCTCCTACGAGCAGTACTTC
CDR3 protein: CASSGTSYEQYF
D gene: -
J gene: TRBJ2-7
clone size: -
V gene: TRBV7-2

CDR3 DNA: TGTGCCAGCAGTGACCGGACTAGCGGGAGGAGTGAGCAGTTCTTC
CDR3 protein: CASSDRTSGRSEQFF
D gene: TRBD2
J gene: TRBJ2-1
clone size: -
V gene: TRBV2

CDR3 DNA: TGCGCCAGCAGCTTTTCAAATCCGGGACAGAACTATGGCTACACCTTC
CDR3 protein: CASSFSNPGQNYGYTF
D gene: TRBD1
J gene: TRBJ1-2
clone size: -
V gene: TRBV5-1

CDR3 DNA: TGTGCCAGCAGCTTTGGGGCCAAAGAGACCCAGTACTTC
CDR3 protein: CASSFGAKETQYF
D gene: -
J gene: TRBJ2-5
clone size: -
V gene: TRBV11-3

CDR3 DNA: TGTGCCACCTCATTAGCCACTGAAGCTTTCTTT
CDR3 protein: CATSLATEAFF
D gene: -
J gene: TRBJ1-1
clone size: -
V gene: TRBV28

CDR3 DNA: TGTGCCAGCAGTCCTCTCTCTGGAAACACCATATATTTT
CDR3 protein: CASSPLSGNTIYF
D gene: -
J gene: TRBJ1-3
clone size: -
V gene: TRBV28

CDR3 DNA: TGTGCCTGGAGTGTACAAGGGAGTGGCGAGCAGTACTTC
CDR3 protein: CAWSVQGSGEQYF
D gene: -
J gene: TRBJ2-7
clone size: -
V gene: TRBV30

CDR3 DNA: TGTGCCAGCAGTGATACCGAATCATTCCAGCCCCAGCATTTT
CDR3 protein: CASSDTESFQPQHF
D gene: -
J gene: TRBJ1-5
clone size: -
V gene: TRBV2

CDR3 DNA: TGTGCCAGCAGTCTACAGGGTCGGTGGGCGGAAAAACTGTTTTTT
CDR3 protein: CASSLQGRWAEKLFF
D gene: -
J gene: TRBJ1-4
clone size: -
V gene: TRBV27

CDR3 DNA: TGTGCCAGCACCGCGGGGGTACGTTACTACGAGCAGTACTTC
CDR3 protein: CASTAGVRYYEQYF
D gene: TRBD2
J gene: TRBJ2-7
clone size: -
V gene: TRBV28

CDR3 DNA: TGCGCCAGCAGCCAAGTAGCAACAATGGGCTACACCTTC
CDR3 protein: CASSQVATMGYTF
D gene: -
J gene: TRBJ1-2
clone size: few
V gene: TRBV4-1

CDR3 DNA: TGTGCCAGCTCACCACCAGGGGGCAGGGGCACTGAAGCTTTCTTT
CDR3 protein: CASSPPGGRGTEAFF
D gene: TRBD1
J gene: TRBJ1-1
clone size: -
V gene: TRBV18

CDR3 DNA: TGTGCCAGCAGTGAAGATCGACAAGAGACCCAGTACTTC
CDR3 protein: CASSEDRQETQYF
D gene: -
J gene: TRBJ2-5
clone size: -
V gene: TRBV6-1

CDR3 DNA: TGCGCCAGCAGCTTGGGCGGACAGGGGGCACCCTACGAGCAGTACTTC
CDR3 protein: CASSLGGQGAPYEQYF
D gene: TRBD1
J gene: TRBJ2-7
clone size: -
V gene: TRBV5-1

CDR3 DNA: TGCGCCAGCAGCCTGCGGGCAGATAACTATGGCTACACCTTC
CDR3 protein: CASSLRADNYGYTF
D gene: -
J gene: TRBJ1-2
clone size: -
V gene: TRBV5-1

CDR3 DNA: TGTGCCAGCAGCTTAATGTCGAGGAGTCGGGGTGCCGGGGAGCTGTTTTTT
CDR3 protein: CASSLMSRSRGAGELFF
D gene: -
J gene: TRBJ2-2
clone size: -
V gene: TRBV11-2

CDR3 DNA: TGTGCCAGCAGCTTGATAGGGGTTGAAAAACTGTTTTTT
CDR3 protein: CASSLIGVEKLFF
D gene: -
J gene: TRBJ1-4
clone size: -
V gene: TRBV5-6

CDR3 DNA: TGTGCCAGCAGCCCACAAGTGGGCATCCATGGCTACACCTTC
CDR3 protein: CASSPQVGIHGYTF
D gene: -
J gene: TRBJ1-2
clone size: -
V gene: TRBV9

CDR3 DNA: TGTGCCAGCCGCCAGGGGAATCAGCCCCAGCATTTT
CDR3 protein: CASRQGNQPQHF
D gene: -
J gene: TRBJ1-5
clone size: few
V gene: TRBV28